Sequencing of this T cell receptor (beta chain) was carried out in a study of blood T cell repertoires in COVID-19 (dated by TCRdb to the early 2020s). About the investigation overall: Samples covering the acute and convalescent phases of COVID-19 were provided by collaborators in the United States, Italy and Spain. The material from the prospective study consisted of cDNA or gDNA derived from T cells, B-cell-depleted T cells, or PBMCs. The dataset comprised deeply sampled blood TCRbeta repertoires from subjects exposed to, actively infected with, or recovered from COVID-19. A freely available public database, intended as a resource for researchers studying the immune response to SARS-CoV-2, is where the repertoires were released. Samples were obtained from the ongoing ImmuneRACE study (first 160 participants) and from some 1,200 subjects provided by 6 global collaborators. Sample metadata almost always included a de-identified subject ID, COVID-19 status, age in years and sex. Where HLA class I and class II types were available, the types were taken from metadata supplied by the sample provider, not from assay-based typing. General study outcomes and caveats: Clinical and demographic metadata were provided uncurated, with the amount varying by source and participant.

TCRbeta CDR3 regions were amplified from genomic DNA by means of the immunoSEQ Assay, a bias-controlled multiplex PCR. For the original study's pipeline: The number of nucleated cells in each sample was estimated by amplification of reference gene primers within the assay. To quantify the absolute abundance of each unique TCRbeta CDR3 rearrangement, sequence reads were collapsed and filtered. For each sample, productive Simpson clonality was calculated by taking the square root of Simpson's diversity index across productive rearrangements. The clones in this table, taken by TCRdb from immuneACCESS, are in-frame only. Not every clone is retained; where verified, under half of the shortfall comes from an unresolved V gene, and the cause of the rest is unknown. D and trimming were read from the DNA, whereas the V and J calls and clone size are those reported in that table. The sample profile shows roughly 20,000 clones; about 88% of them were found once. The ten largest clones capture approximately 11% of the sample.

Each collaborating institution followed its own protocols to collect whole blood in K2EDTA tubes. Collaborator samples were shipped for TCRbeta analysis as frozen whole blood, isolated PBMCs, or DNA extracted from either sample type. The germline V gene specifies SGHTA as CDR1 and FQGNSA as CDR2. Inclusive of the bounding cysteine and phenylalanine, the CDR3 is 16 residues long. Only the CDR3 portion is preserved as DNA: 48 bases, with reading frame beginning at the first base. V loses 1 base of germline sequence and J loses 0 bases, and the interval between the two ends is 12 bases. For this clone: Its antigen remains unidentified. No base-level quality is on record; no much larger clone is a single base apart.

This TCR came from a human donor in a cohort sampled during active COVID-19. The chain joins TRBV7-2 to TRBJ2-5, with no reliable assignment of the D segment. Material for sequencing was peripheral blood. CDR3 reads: CASSLGVPSYQETQYF. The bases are TGTGCCAGCAGCTTAGGAGTCCCCTCCTACCAAGAGACCCAGTACTTC.